Listed below are T cell receptor beta chains from one sample, sequenced in a study of regulatory T cells in long-lasting Graves disease. TCRdb re-called the multiplex PCR reads through MiXCR, storing one row per CDR3 protein. Counted here are approximately 540,000 distinct CDR3 sequences, 12% occurring once; the ten biggest clones make up roughly 8.2%. These data were likewise used in another study, on T cells in Graves' hyperthyroidism and ophthalmopathy.

The source material was peripheral blood mononuclear cells (PBMCs), sampled at new diagnosis, from a patient treated with antithyroid drugs. The receptors originated from a woman aged 30 to 39 with Graves disease. The conserved cysteine and the conserved F or W are not part of the CDR3 here.

ASSYISRGRIRELF,TRBJ2-2,TRBV28
ASSLLAGAEQY,TRBJ2-7,TRBV14
ASSPPQGTQY,TRBJ2-3,TRBV18
ASSPRDRDYYSTDTQY,TRBJ2-3,TRBV12-3/TRBV12-4
ASSEVVETQY,TRBJ2-5,TRBV6-2/TRBV6-3
ASMGGTETQY,TRBJ2-5,TRBV2
ASKRLNSDTGELS,TRBJ2-2,TRBV2
ASSIGPLEVNEQY,TRBJ2-7,TRBV19
ASSLDGGRARYT,TRBJ1-2,TRBV12-3/TRBV12-4
ASSTGTVETQY,TRBJ2-5,TRBV18
ASRGPTGTHSNQPQH,TRBJ1-5,TRBV2
ASSYYLNTEAF,TRBJ1-1,TRBV28
ASGLADEQY,TRBJ2-7,TRBV27
ASKTAFATNEKLF,TRBJ1-4,TRBV6-1
ASSYPTAGGPTDTQY,TRBJ2-3,TRBV6-5
ASSRGSGNLYNEQY,TRBJ2-7,TRBV11-2
ASRRGGGGGTEAF,TRBJ1-1,TRBV2
ASRTYLSEQY,TRBJ2-7,TRBV6-1
ASNGFGLAYEQY,TRBJ2-7,TRBV6-1
ASSVGGLAAINTGELF,TRBJ2-2,TRBV9
ASTQSGSPPNEQF,TRBJ2-1,TRBV19
ASSQRQGRNSPLH,TRBJ1-6,TRBV14
ASSLATGTYTEAF,TRBJ1-1,TRBV5-1
ASSPDPATTEAF,TRBJ1-1,TRBV7-8
ASSQTEANNEQF,TRBJ2-1,TRBV4-1
ASSYTQGGIYGYT,TRBJ1-2,TRBV6-2/TRBV6-3
AIRPQGSYEQY,TRBJ2-7,TRBV10-3
SVDAAGRSQETQY,TRBJ2-5,TRBV29-1
SVKFPGESPLH,TRBJ1-6,TRBV29-1
ATSRGRGNTEAF,TRBJ1-1,TRBV7-8
AYRDGLSDTQY,TRBJ2-3,TRBV28
ASQSLSRKSYNEQF,TRBJ2-1,TRBV18
ASSSTSGGAQY,TRBJ2-5,TRBV7-2
ANSPGQTNYGYT,TRBJ1-2,TRBV7-2
ASSGPGLNTGELF,TRBJ2-2,TRBV2
ASSRSSNTEAF,TRBJ1-1,TRBV5-5
ASSFSSTLAGVLTDTQY,TRBJ2-3,TRBV28
ATTGDQDTEAF,TRBJ1-1,TRBV12-3/TRBV12-4
ASSLGSSGTGYGYT,TRBJ1-2,TRBV5-1
ASSANSEQF,TRBJ2-1,TRBV9
ASSAPGTVASTDTQY,TRBJ2-3,TRBV2
ASSYLAGGLGSPEQY,TRBJ2-7,TRBV6-5
ASSKAGGKYEQY,TRBJ2-7,TRBV27
SARGRRSSYEQY,TRBJ2-7,TRBV20-1
ASTRAGVAWNTQY,TRBJ2-3,TRBV7-2
SARTSGYYTDTQY,TRBJ2-3,TRBV20-1
ASTRRARDNEQY,TRBJ2-7,TRBV5-8
ASSVEAGPYNEQF,TRBJ2-1,TRBV9
ASSASGTSGSGEQY,TRBJ2-7,TRBV12-3/TRBV12-4
ASSSTLSREAYGYT,TRBJ1-2,TRBV7-9
ASRWAGGNNEQY,TRBJ2-7,TRBV28
SAPDSSNQPQH,TRBJ1-5,TRBV20-1
ASSDRQGGGNEAF,TRBJ1-1,TRBV2
ASGTGGSYNEQF,TRBJ2-1,TRBV7-3
AISESGTGLGTYEQY,TRBJ2-7,TRBV10-3